This is a list of T cell receptor beta chains from one sample in a study of blood T cell repertoires in COVID-19. Using immunoSEQ multiplex PCR, the repertoire was profiled, and TCRdb retains in-frame clones only, with some absent. The sample lists about 110,000 clones, about 85% occurring once. The specimen was peripheral blood. Receptors originate from a man aged 35 to 55 with acute or convalescent COVID-19. The CDR3 runs from the conserved cysteine through the conserved F or W. Each record gives: J gene, V gene, clone size, D gene, CDR3 length, CDR3 DNA, CDR3 protein. D genes are given only for firm matches. The size of a clone is reported for some rows only, either as once, few or many, or as a class for expanded clones.

j_call: TRBJ1-2; v_call: TRBV18; clone_size: -; d_call: -; cdr3_length: 13; cdr3_nt: TGTGCCAGCTCGCTCTACGACAGCTATGGCTACACCTTC; cdr3_aa: CASSLYDSYGYTF
j_call: TRBJ2-3; v_call: TRBV29-1; clone_size: -; d_call: -; cdr3_length: 14; cdr3_nt: TGCAGCGCCGCTAGGGGGATGAGCACAGATACGCAGTATTTT; cdr3_aa: CSAARGMSTDTQYF
j_call: TRBJ2-1; v_call: TRBV28; clone_size: -; d_call: -; cdr3_length: 15; cdr3_nt: TGTGCCAGCAGTTTCTCCGGGAGCTCCTACAATGAGCAGTTCTTC; cdr3_aa: CASSFSGSSYNEQFF
j_call: TRBJ2-5; v_call: TRBV2; clone_size: -; d_call: -; cdr3_length: 13; cdr3_nt: TGTGCCAGCAGTGTTGGAGGGAGAGAGACCCAGTACTTC; cdr3_aa: CASSVGGRETQYF
j_call: TRBJ1-1; v_call: TRBV4-1; clone_size: few; d_call: -; cdr3_length: 16; cdr3_nt: TGCGCCAGCAGCCAAGATACCGGTTATACTCACACTGAAGCTTTCTTT; cdr3_aa: CASSQDTGYTHTEAFF
j_call: TRBJ2-1; v_call: TRBV2; clone_size: -; d_call: TRBD1; cdr3_length: 17; cdr3_nt: TGTGCCAGCAGAGATGATTGGTGGACAGGGGCGGACAATGAGCAGTTCTTC; cdr3_aa: CASRDDWWTGADNEQFF
j_call: TRBJ1-2; v_call: TRBV12-5; clone_size: few; d_call: -; cdr3_length: 20; cdr3_nt: TGTGCTAGTGGTTTTACCCTCGGGCAGGGGCGACCCCTTACTAACTATGGCTACACCTTC; cdr3_aa: CASGFTLGQGRPLTNYGYTF
j_call: TRBJ1-6; v_call: TRBV7-3; clone_size: few; d_call: -; cdr3_length: 17; cdr3_nt: TGTGCCAGCAGCTCGACTTCCAGGGGCCCAGGGAATTCACCCCTCCACTTT; cdr3_aa: CASSSTSRGPGNSPLHF
j_call: TRBJ2-1; v_call: TRBV2; clone_size: -; d_call: TRBD1; cdr3_length: 15; cdr3_nt: TGTGCCAGCAGTGGGCAACGGACAGGGCAATTGGAGCAGTTCTTC; cdr3_aa: CASSGQRTGQLEQFF
j_call: TRBJ2-1; v_call: TRBV11-2; clone_size: -; d_call: TRBD2; cdr3_length: 15; cdr3_nt: TGTGCCAGCAGCGTTACTAGCGGGAGGTTTAATGAGCAGTTCTTC; cdr3_aa: CASSVTSGRFNEQFF
j_call: TRBJ1-4; v_call: TRBV10-3; clone_size: -; d_call: -; cdr3_length: 13; cdr3_nt: TGTGCCATCAGTGAGCCCCTTAATGAAAAACTGTTTTTT; cdr3_aa: CAISEPLNEKLFF
j_call: TRBJ1-5; v_call: TRBV4-2; clone_size: -; d_call: TRBD1; cdr3_length: 17; cdr3_nt: TGTGCCAGCAGCCAAGATATTAGGCAGGGGGCTGATCAGCCCCAGCATTTT; cdr3_aa: CASSQDIRQGADQPQHF
j_call: TRBJ1-2; v_call: TRBV24-1; clone_size: -; d_call: -; cdr3_length: 13; cdr3_nt: TGTGCCACCAGTGGACATCCCAACTATGGCTACACCTTC; cdr3_aa: CATSGHPNYGYTF
j_call: TRBJ1-1; v_call: TRBV6-6; clone_size: -; d_call: -; cdr3_length: 13; cdr3_nt: TGTGCCAGCAGTTTCGACAGGCCGCGGGAAGCTTTCTTT; cdr3_aa: CASSFDRPREAFF
j_call: TRBJ2-2; v_call: TRBV19; clone_size: -; d_call: -; cdr3_length: 19; cdr3_nt: TGTGCCAGTACCCGAGACTGGAGCGCCTTCTCAACGAACACCGGGGAGCTGTTTTTT; cdr3_aa: CASTRDWSAFSTNTGELFF
j_call: TRBJ2-7; v_call: TRBV29-1; clone_size: -; d_call: -; cdr3_length: 14; cdr3_nt: TGCAGCGTAATTTCCCCCAGGGATTTGTACGAGCAGTACTTC; cdr3_aa: CSVISPRDLYEQYF
j_call: TRBJ2-1; v_call: TRBV6-5; clone_size: -; d_call: -; cdr3_length: 16; cdr3_nt: TGTGCCAGCAGTTACTCGGTAGCCCCGACCTACAATGAGCAGTTCTTC; cdr3_aa: CASSYSVAPTYNEQFF
j_call: TRBJ2-1; v_call: TRBV2; clone_size: -; d_call: -; cdr3_length: 13; cdr3_nt: TGTGCCAGCAGTGAAAGACAGTACAATGAGCAGTTCTTC; cdr3_aa: CASSERQYNEQFF
j_call: TRBJ2-4; v_call: TRBV7-9; clone_size: few; d_call: TRBD2; cdr3_length: 12; cdr3_nt: TGTGCCAGCAGCGCCCCGACTAGCGGGATGAACTTC; cdr3_aa: CASSAPTSGMNF
j_call: TRBJ1-1; v_call: TRBV18; clone_size: once; d_call: TRBD1; cdr3_length: 13; cdr3_nt: TGTGCCAGCTCCGGACAGGGCACCATGCAAGCTTTCTTT; cdr3_aa: CASSGQGTMQAFF
j_call: TRBJ1-6; v_call: TRBV14; clone_size: few; d_call: -; cdr3_length: 17; cdr3_nt: TGTGCCAGCAGCCATTCCCCGGGTCCCTCTGGCAATTCACCCCTCCACTTT; cdr3_aa: CASSHSPGPSGNSPLHF
j_call: TRBJ1-4; v_call: TRBV19; clone_size: once; d_call: -; cdr3_length: 12; cdr3_nt: TGTGCCAGTACTCAACAGGGTGAAAAACTGTTTTTT; cdr3_aa: CASTQQGEKLFF
j_call: TRBJ2-7; v_call: TRBV14; clone_size: -; d_call: TRBD1; cdr3_length: 14; cdr3_nt: TGTGCCAGCAGCCACGGACAGGGGGCCTACGAGCAGTACTTC; cdr3_aa: CASSHGQGAYEQYF
j_call: TRBJ2-1; v_call: TRBV13; clone_size: once; d_call: -; cdr3_length: 14; cdr3_nt: TGTGCCAGCAGCTTTGAGGATGCTTACAATGAGCAGTTCTTC; cdr3_aa: CASSFEDAYNEQFF
j_call: TRBJ1-2; v_call: TRBV7-2; clone_size: -; d_call: -; cdr3_length: 12; cdr3_nt: TGTGCCAGCAGCTTAGGAGGCTATGGCTACACCTTC; cdr3_aa: CASSLGGYGYTF
j_call: TRBJ1-4; v_call: TRBV30; clone_size: few; d_call: TRBD1; cdr3_length: 14; cdr3_nt: TGTGCCTGGAGGCCGGGACAGGGCCGGTGGGAACTGTTTTTT; cdr3_aa: CAWRPGQGRWELFF
j_call: TRBJ2-1; v_call: TRBV11-3; clone_size: -; d_call: -; cdr3_length: 13; cdr3_nt: TGTGCCAGCAGCCAGGAACCAGGGTTTGAGCAGTTCTTC; cdr3_aa: CASSQEPGFEQFF
j_call: TRBJ2-7; v_call: TRBV28; clone_size: -; d_call: TRBD2; cdr3_length: 14; cdr3_nt: TGTGCCAGCAGTTTAGCGGGAGGGTCCTACGAGCAGTACTTC; cdr3_aa: CASSLAGGSYEQYF
j_call: TRBJ2-1; v_call: TRBV27; clone_size: -; d_call: -; cdr3_length: 15; cdr3_nt: TGTGCCAGCAGCCATGGACAGATAAGGGGTAATGAGCAGTTCTTC; cdr3_aa: CASSHGQIRGNEQFF
j_call: TRBJ2-6; v_call: TRBV28; clone_size: once; d_call: -; cdr3_length: 16; cdr3_nt: TGTGCCAGCACCAGATGGGGAGTCTCTGGGGCCAACGTCCTGACTTTC; cdr3_aa: CASTRWGVSGANVLTF
j_call: TRBJ2-7; v_call: TRBV6-5; clone_size: once; d_call: -; cdr3_length: 13; cdr3_nt: TGTGCCAGCAGGCCAGGGACACCCTACGAGCAGTACTTC; cdr3_aa: CASRPGTPYEQYF
j_call: TRBJ1-5; v_call: TRBV18; clone_size: -; d_call: -; cdr3_length: 13; cdr3_nt: TGTGCCAGCTCTCAGGACTCAAATCAGCCCCAGCATTTT; cdr3_aa: CASSQDSNQPQHF
j_call: TRBJ2-3; v_call: TRBV2; clone_size: -; d_call: -; cdr3_length: 14; cdr3_nt: TGTGCCAGCAGTCTACAGGGTGCGTCCGATACGCAGTATTTT; cdr3_aa: CASSLQGASDTQYF
j_call: TRBJ2-3; v_call: TRBV2; clone_size: -; d_call: -; cdr3_length: 13; cdr3_nt: TGTGCCAGCAGTGGACAGGGCACAGATACGCAGTATTTT; cdr3_aa: CASSGQGTDTQYF
j_call: TRBJ2-7; v_call: TRBV7-2; clone_size: -; d_call: TRBD2; cdr3_length: 15; cdr3_nt: TGTGCCAGCAGCCCAGGCGGGGGATTGGGGTACGAGCAGTACTTC; cdr3_aa: CASSPGGGLGYEQYF
j_call: TRBJ2-7; v_call: TRBV19; clone_size: -; d_call: -; cdr3_length: 15; cdr3_nt: TGTGCCAGTAGTATAGTGGGGGGAACCTCCAACGAGCAGTACTTC; cdr3_aa: CASSIVGGTSNEQYF
j_call: TRBJ2-1; v_call: TRBV6-5; clone_size: -; d_call: TRBD2; cdr3_length: 14; cdr3_nt: TGTGCCAGCAGTTTAGCGGGAGCGCACAATGAGCAGTTCTTC; cdr3_aa: CASSLAGAHNEQFF
j_call: TRBJ1-2; v_call: TRBV18; clone_size: -; d_call: TRBD1; cdr3_length: 13; cdr3_nt: TGTGCCAGCTCACCACGTGGGACAGGGCCGTACACCTTC; cdr3_aa: CASSPRGTGPYTF
j_call: TRBJ1-1; v_call: TRBV28; clone_size: -; d_call: TRBD1; cdr3_length: 15; cdr3_nt: TGTGCCAGCAGTCCCGCTGGACAGGGGAACACTGAAGCTTTCTTT; cdr3_aa: CASSPAGQGNTEAFF
j_call: TRBJ1-5; v_call: TRBV5-6; clone_size: -; d_call: TRBD1; cdr3_length: 15; cdr3_nt: TGTGCCAGCAGCTTGACAGGGGATAGCAATCAGCCCCAGCATTTT; cdr3_aa: CASSLTGDSNQPQHF
j_call: TRBJ2-5; v_call: TRBV25-1; clone_size: -; d_call: TRBD1; cdr3_length: 14; cdr3_nt: TGTGCCAGCAGACTGACAGGGCTTCAAGAGACCCAGTACTTC; cdr3_aa: CASRLTGLQETQYF
j_call: TRBJ2-1; v_call: TRBV27; clone_size: -; d_call: TRBD1; cdr3_length: 15; cdr3_nt: TGTGCCAGCAGTCACGGACAGGGAACGGACAATGAGCAGTTCTTC; cdr3_aa: CASSHGQGTDNEQFF
j_call: TRBJ1-3; v_call: TRBV5-8; clone_size: once; d_call: -; cdr3_length: 14; cdr3_nt: TGTGCCAGCAGCTTTCCACAACAGGGAAACACCATATATTTT; cdr3_aa: CASSFPQQGNTIYF
j_call: TRBJ2-2; v_call: TRBV28; clone_size: -; d_call: -; cdr3_length: 14; cdr3_nt: TGTGCCAGCAAGCAACTAGCGAACACCGGGGAGCTGTTTTTT; cdr3_aa: CASKQLANTGELFF
j_call: TRBJ2-3; v_call: TRBV4-1; clone_size: -; d_call: -; cdr3_length: 16; cdr3_nt: TGCGCCAGCAGCCCCAGGCGGACACTGAGCACAGATACGCAGTATTTT; cdr3_aa: CASSPRRTLSTDTQYF
j_call: TRBJ2-1; v_call: TRBV6-5; clone_size: -; d_call: -; cdr3_length: 13; cdr3_nt: TGTGCCAGCAGTTTACGAAGGGGAAATGAGCAGTTCTTC; cdr3_aa: CASSLRRGNEQFF
j_call: TRBJ2-7; v_call: TRBV6-6; clone_size: once; d_call: TRBD1; cdr3_length: 14; cdr3_nt: TGTGCCAGCAGCAAACCAGGGGGCTCAGGCGAGCAGTACTTC; cdr3_aa: CASSKPGGSGEQYF
j_call: TRBJ2-2; v_call: TRBV3-1/TRBV3-2; clone_size: -; d_call: TRBD2; cdr3_length: 19; cdr3_nt: TGTGCCAGCAGCCAAGAATTGGGGACTATTTACTTGAACACCGGGGAGCTGTTTTTT; cdr3_aa: CASSQELGTIYLNTGELFF
j_call: TRBJ2-7; v_call: TRBV28; clone_size: -; d_call: TRBD1; cdr3_length: 14; cdr3_nt: TGTGCCAGCAGGGAGACAGGGCCACCCTACGAGCAGTACTTC; cdr3_aa: CASRETGPPYEQYF
j_call: TRBJ2-3; v_call: TRBV6-5; clone_size: -; d_call: -; cdr3_length: 14; cdr3_nt: TGTGCCACCTCCCGCGGGGCGGATGTAGATACGCAGTATTTT; cdr3_aa: CATSRGADVDTQYF
j_call: TRBJ2-5; v_call: TRBV4-2; clone_size: -; d_call: -; cdr3_length: 14; cdr3_nt: TGTGCCAGCAGCCAAGGAGGGATCCAAGAGACCCAGTACTTC; cdr3_aa: CASSQGGIQETQYF